This T cell receptor (beta chain) comes out of a study of cytomegalovirus exposure and HLA in healthy donors (dated by TCRdb to 2016 to 2017). In terms of the full investigation: According to an earlier analysis of 550 to 700 of the donors, some 170 million T cells yielded 90 million to 130 million unique TCR beta sequences and 250 to 350 Gb of sequence data. An early release that covered some 640 HLA-typed donors contained about 300 gigabases of sequencing data and roughly 84 million unique TCR sequences. The genetic ancestry cluster associated with self-reported Caucasian donors included 81% of the 300 to 450 genotyped donors. The study aimed to test whether signatures of past pathogen exposure could be identified by cataloging public T cell receptors. Using immunosequencing, the study profiled T cell repertoires from approximately 700 subjects and related those repertoires to cytomegalovirus serostatus. Besides the first cohort of roughly 640 subjects, a separate validation cohort made up of roughly 130 different subjects was used. The study combined high-throughput TCR immunosequencing, statistical association of individual TCRs with disease status, and machine learning to predict cytomegalovirus infection status. A later analysis re-examined previously published TCR beta repertoires from more than 600 donors and added high-resolution HLA genotyping to investigate patterns of TCR occurrence. In the later analysis, no new phenotypic data were used to find candidate immune exposures; instead, reliance was placed on TCR beta sequences and their occurrence across donors. To decide whether each TCR beta V gene segment behaved as functional or pseudogenic, an earlier analysis of some 600 of the donors relied on high-throughput TCR beta sequencing. Alongside the repertoire data, information on donor age, sex, ethnicity and CMV serostatus was compiled. A later genetic analysis used genome-wide SNP genotypes for about 60% of the roughly 700 donors, treating that subset as a discovery cohort. Every repertoire in the discovery cohort had been generated on one and the same sequencing platform. HLA typing included class I and class II loci at four-digit resolution. Typing coverage varied by locus: about 620-630 donors for A, B, C, DRB1 and DQB1; more than 500 for DQA1; around 610 for DPA1; approximately 470 for DPB1. A few DR-DQ haplotypes were handled as single units for association and clustering because linkage in the cohort was strong. Among about 410 genotyped donors of the cohort, an average of approximately 240,000 unique TCR beta nucleotide sequences was sequenced per donor, of which approximately 19% were non-productive.

In total, 600 or so healthy bone marrow donors made up the cohort. At the time of sampling, all cohort members were nominally healthy, though unrecorded immune exposures were likely present. The donor was CMV seropositive and belonged to the group of around 300 seropositive cohort members. Every donor gave a peripheral blood sample, and the peripheral blood mononuclear cells from that sample were used for TCR beta sequencing. The Qiagen DNeasy Blood Extraction Kit was used to extract genomic DNA from the blood cell samples. Library preparation was by the immunoSEQ multiplex PCR assay. A mixture of 60 forward primers for TCR Vbeta segments and 13 reverse primers for TCR Jbeta segments was used in the multiplex PCR. Amplification of the CDR3 region of rearranged TCR beta genes was performed with a multiplex PCR assay on genomic DNA. The Illumina HiSeq System was used to sequence the amplified TCR beta libraries as 87-base-pair reads. The paper's processing steps were these. A later analysis counted about 76 million unique TCR beta chains across the 670 or so repertoires, and 10 million to 12 million of these chains were shared by at least two donors. To remove PCR and sequencing errors, raw reads were error-corrected and collapsed into unique sequences using a nearest-neighbor algorithm that merged closely related sequences. Alignment of CDR3 sequences to IMGT reference sequences was used to assign V, D and J gene segments. For a sequence to be retained, at least a six-nucleotide match to both a V gene segment and a J gene segment was required. A rearrangement was called productive if the CDR3 had no stop codons and remained in frame with V and J, and every other rearrangement was called non-productive. CDR3 was defined according to IMGT convention as the region running from the second conserved V-encoded cysteine to the conserved J-encoded phenylalanine. The earlier analysis of some 600 of the donors excluded sequences that lacked an unambiguous match to a single V gene segment. In an earlier analysis of 450 to 750 of the donors, a V segment was called functional when productive rearrangements were above 56.7%, and segregating when the standard deviation between donors exceeded 5%. A statistical classification framework was built for diagnosing cytomegalovirus status from the catalog of TCR beta chain sequences. A later analysis assigned V and J genes by comparing TCR nucleotide sequences with IMGT/GENE-DB human TR gene sequences. The TCRdist pipeline was used in a later analysis to assign CDR3 sequences and most-parsimonious VDJ recombination scenarios. In a later analysis, every TCR beta chain was defined by the combination of its CDR3 amino acid sequence and its V-gene family, and reads without a unique V-gene family were dropped. A later analysis removed 592 highly shared, low-generation-probability nucleotide sequences to deal with suspected cross-contamination and a sequencing artifact. A later analysis calculated a clonal expansion index for each public chain from normalized within-repertoire ranks of inferred template counts. A later analysis computed generation probabilities with a VDJ recombination model fitted to out-of-frame rearrangements, and checked the results against IGoR. Hypergeometric tests were used in a later analysis to score TCR-TCR, TCR-HLA and TCR-CMV co-occurrence, with a repertoire-size bias correction applied to the TCR pairs. A later analysis estimated false discovery rates by permuting HLA or CMV assignments 20 times. In a later analysis, co-occurring TCRs were grouped using DBSCAN, with TCRdist sequence similarity added in when clustering inside HLA-allele-positive subsets. Repertoires with fewer than 30,000 or more than 120,000 public chains, plus five repertoires with anomalous nucleotide sharing, were excluded from co-occurrence clustering. TCRdb carries this immuneACCESS record with in-frame sequences only. Its versions omit some clonotypes, under half of them owing to an unresolved V gene in the studies checked, with the rest unexplained. V and J calls and clone size are as listed in that table; D and trimming were resolved from the DNA. The sample profile shows under 200,000 clones; approximately 77% of them were found once. The ten largest make up 2.2% of the sample.

Concerning this clone itself: It lacks a known antigen. Qualities for individual bases were not recorded, and no much larger clone is one base off.

The research as a whole found: The authors suggested that the approach could potentially be generalized to other disease states and immunological phenotypes. Compared with equally common non-associated chains, HLA-associated TCR beta chains in a later analysis were more clonally expanded and had lower generation probabilities. A few of the identified cytomegalovirus-associated TCR beta chains were confirmed in vitro to be specific for cytomegalovirus antigens. A further reported finding was that TCR beta sequences accurately predicted the HLA-A and HLA-B alleles for most subjects in the first cohort. Specific HLA alleles were associated with 15,000 to 20,000 TCR beta sequences at a false discovery rate of 0.05 in a later analysis. Correlated functional status among segregating V segments might reflect linkage disequilibrium, but an unknown experimental factor could not be ruled out. The presence/absence analyses assumed that sequencing depth was roughly uniform across donors, and that assumption may not be true. A cluster of highly shared sequence variants was judged likely to be a technical artifact of the sequencing pipeline. Assigning TCR associations to individual alleles was difficult when HLA alleles, especially DR and DQ, strongly co-occurred. According to a later analysis, most CMV-associated TCR beta chains appeared to be HLA-restricted, and the HLA associations seemed to be driven largely by CMV exposure. Several of the top co-occurrence clusters appeared to be linked to parvovirus B19, influenza, CMV and Epstein-Barr virus, according to a later analysis. The study gave a list of some 150 TCR beta chains associated with cytomegalovirus. Compared with the approximately 720-donor mean, donors in an Asian-associated ancestry cluster had fewer N-insertions in productive TCRs, according to a later genetic analysis. CMV serostatus was the only immune exposure information available for the cohort. Some IMGT-functional V segments, including TRBV6-2 and TRBV6-3, could not be told apart with the 87-base-pair reads, so those segments were excluded. In this cohort, only TCR beta chains were sequenced, and detectable features were limited by the absence of alpha or paired-chain data. Most TCR sequences were observed very rarely across donors, whereas some public TCRs were present in many individuals. In an earlier analysis of some 550 of the donors, most TCR beta V segments were observed in productive rearrangements about 90% or about 30% of the time, broadly matching IMGT annotations. HLA typing was unavailable for some donors at each locus, so association tests used only the typed subset. The earlier analysis of approximately 560 of the donors excluded approximately 17 rarely observed V segments, including chromosome 9 orphons, because counts were too low. In a later analysis, the rate of TCR association differed among HLA loci, with DRB1 alleles having the most associated TCRs and HLA-C alleles having the fewest. Cytomegalovirus status was reported to be diagnosed by the classifier with high specificity and sensitivity in both the original and validation cohorts. A later genetic analysis associated a missense DCLRE1C variant with V-gene and J-gene trimming of TCR beta chains, and an independent cohort replicated the association.

Trimming costs V 2 bases and J 1 base, and their ends lie 13 bases apart. The CDR3 goes from the cysteine to the phenylalanine over 16 residues. Left in the record is the CDR3 DNA by itself, 48 bases read in frame from the first base. CDR1 and CDR2 are read off the germline V gene as SGHDT and YYEEEE. Sequencing was carried out using PBMCs. The receptor chain draws on TRBV5-6 and TRBJ1-5; the D gene identity is not certain. The sequence was obtained from a man aged 50 or older in good health and CMV-seropositive. Read as DNA, the sequence is TGTGCCAGCAGCTTTTGGAGTCGGGTAAGCAATCAGCCCCAGCATTTT. It specifies CASSFWSRVSNQPQHF.